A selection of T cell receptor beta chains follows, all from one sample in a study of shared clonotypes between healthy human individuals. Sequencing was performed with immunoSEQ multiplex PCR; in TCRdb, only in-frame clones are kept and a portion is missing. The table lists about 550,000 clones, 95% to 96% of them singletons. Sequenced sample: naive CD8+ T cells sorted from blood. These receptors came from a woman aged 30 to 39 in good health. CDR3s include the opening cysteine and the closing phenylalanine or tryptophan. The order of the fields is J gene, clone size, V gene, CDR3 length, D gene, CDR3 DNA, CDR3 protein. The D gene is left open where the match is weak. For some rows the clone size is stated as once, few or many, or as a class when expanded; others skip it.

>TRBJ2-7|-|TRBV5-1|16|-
TGCGCCAGCAGCTTGGATTTCACGGGAACCTCCTACGAGCAGTACTTC
CASSLDFTGTSYEQYF
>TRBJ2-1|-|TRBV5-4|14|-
TGTGCCAGCAGCCAACGGACGCCGCTGGATGAGCAGTTCTTC
CASSQRTPLDEQFF
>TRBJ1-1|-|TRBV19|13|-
TGTGCCAGTAGTCACAGGGTGGGGACTGAAGCTTTCTTT
CASSHRVGTEAFF
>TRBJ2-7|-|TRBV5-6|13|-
TGTGCCAGCAGCCCCACCCCGGGGGACGAGCAGTACTTC
CASSPTPGDEQYF
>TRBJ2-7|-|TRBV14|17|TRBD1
TGTGCCAGCAGCCTCGGGACAGGCGAGGATCTACTAGAGGAGCAGTACTTC
CASSLGTGEDLLEEQYF
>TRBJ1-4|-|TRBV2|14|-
TGTGCCAGCAGTGAAGACAGGTCTAATGAAAAACTGTTTTTT
CASSEDRSNEKLFF
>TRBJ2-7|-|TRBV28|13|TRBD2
TGTGCCAGCTCCCTAGCGGGAGCGTACGAGCAGTACTTC
CASSLAGAYEQYF
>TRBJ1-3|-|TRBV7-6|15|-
TGTGCCAGCAGCTTAGGTTCGAGCTCTGGAAACACCATATATTTT
CASSLGSSSGNTIYF
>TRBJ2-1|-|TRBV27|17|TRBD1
TGTGCCAGCAGTTTAGTGCAGCCCTACCAGGGGGCATGGGAGCAGTTCTTC
CASSLVQPYQGAWEQFF
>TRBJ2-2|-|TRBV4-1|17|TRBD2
TGCGCCAGCAGCAATCACCCTAGCGGGAGAGAAACCGGGGAGCTGTTTTTT
CASSNHPSGRETGELFF
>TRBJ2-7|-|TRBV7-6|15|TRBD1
TGTGCCAGCAGCCTGGGGACAGGGGGAGGCTACGAGCAGTACTTC
CASSLGTGGGYEQYF
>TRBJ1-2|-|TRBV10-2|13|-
TGCGCCAGCAGTGAGGGCATTAACTATGGCTACACCTTC
CASSEGINYGYTF
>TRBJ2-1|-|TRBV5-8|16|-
TGTGCCACCACCAGGCTGGGGGCAGGGGTAGGCAATGAGCAGTTCTTC
CATTRLGAGVGNEQFF
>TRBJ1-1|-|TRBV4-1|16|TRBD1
TGCGCCAGCAGCCACTTGGGACAGGGGATGAACACTGAAGCTTTCTTT
CASSHLGQGMNTEAFF
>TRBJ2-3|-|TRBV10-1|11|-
TGCGCCAGCAGTGAGGGGAATACGCAGTATTTT
CASSEGNTQYF
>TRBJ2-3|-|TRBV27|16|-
TGTGCCAGCTGGTCGGTGATGGGGGTCGGCACAGATACGCAGTATTTT
CASWSVMGVGTDTQYF
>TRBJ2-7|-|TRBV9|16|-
TGTGCCAGCAGCGTAGCGGCCTACCCGGCAAACTACGAGCAGTACTTC
CASSVAAYPANYEQYF
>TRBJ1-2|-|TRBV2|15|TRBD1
TGTGCCAGCAGTGTCGCTTCAGGGGGCGACTATGGCTACACCTTC
CASSVASGGDYGYTF
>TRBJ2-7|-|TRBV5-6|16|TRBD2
TGTGCCAGCAGCCCTATGACTAGCGGGAGTCTTTACGAGCAGTACTTC
CASSPMTSGSLYEQYF
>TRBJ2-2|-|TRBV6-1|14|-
TGTGCCAGCAGGCAGTCCCCTGAAGGCGGGGAGCTGTTTTTT
CASRQSPEGGELFF
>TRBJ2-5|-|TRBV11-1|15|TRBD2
TGTGCCAGCAGCTTAGGAGCGGGAGGGCCGCAGACCCAGTACTTC
CASSLGAGGPQTQYF
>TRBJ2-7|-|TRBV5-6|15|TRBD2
TGTGCCAGCAGCGCAGGGACTAGCGGGTTCTACGAGCAGTACTTC
CASSAGTSGFYEQYF
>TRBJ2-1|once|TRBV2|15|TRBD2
TGTGCCAGCAGTCAAACTAGCGGGGCCTACAATGAGCAGTTCTTC
CASSQTSGAYNEQFF
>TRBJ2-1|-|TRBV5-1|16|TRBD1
TGCGCCAGCAGCGTATCAACAGGGGTACCCTACAATGAGCAGTTCTTC
CASSVSTGVPYNEQFF
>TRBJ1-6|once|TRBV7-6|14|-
TGTGCCAGCAGCTTAGAGGACAGTAATTCACCCCTCCACTTT
CASSLEDSNSPLHF
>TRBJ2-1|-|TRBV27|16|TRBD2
TGTGCCAGCAGTTTATACGGGACTAGCGTGTACAATGAGCAGTTCTTC
CASSLYGTSVYNEQFF
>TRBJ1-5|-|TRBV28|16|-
TGTGCCAGCAGTTGGCCACTGGGGAAAGGGGATCAGCCCCAGCATTTT
CASSWPLGKGDQPQHF
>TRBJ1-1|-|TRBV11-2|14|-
TGTGCCAGCAGCTTAGAGGTCGAGGGCACTGAAGCTTTCTTT
CASSLEVEGTEAFF
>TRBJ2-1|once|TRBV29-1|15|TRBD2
TGCAGCGTGGACCCGGGACTAGCGGTTTACAATGAGCAGTTCTTC
CSVDPGLAVYNEQFF
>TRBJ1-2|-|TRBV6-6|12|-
TGTGCCGGTGGGACGGGGAACTATGGCTACACCTTC
CAGGTGNYGYTF
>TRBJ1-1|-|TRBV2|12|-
TGTGCCAGCAGTTGGGGGGACACTGAAGCTTTCTTT
CASSWGDTEAFF
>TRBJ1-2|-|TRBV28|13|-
TGTGCCAGCAGCTACGACAGAGACTATGGCTACACCTTC
CASSYDRDYGYTF
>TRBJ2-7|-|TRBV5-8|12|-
TGTGCCAGCGATCTTGGAGGGCGCGAGCAGTACTTC
CASDLGGREQYF
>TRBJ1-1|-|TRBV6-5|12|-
TGTGCCAGCAGTTACGGGGGTACTGAAGCTTTCTTT
CASSYGGTEAFF
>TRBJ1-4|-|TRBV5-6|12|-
TGTGCCAGCAGCTTGTGGGATGAAAAACTGTTTTTT
CASSLWDEKLFF
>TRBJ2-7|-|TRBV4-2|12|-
TGTGCCAGCAGCCCTAATGCGGGGGAGCAGTACTTC
CASSPNAGEQYF
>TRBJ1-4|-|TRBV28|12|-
TGTGCCAGCAGTTTATGGGATGAAAAACTGTTTTTT
CASSLWDEKLFF
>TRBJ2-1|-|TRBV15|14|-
TGTGCCACCAGCAGACAGGGCCTATACAATGAGCAGTTCTTC
CATSRQGLYNEQFF
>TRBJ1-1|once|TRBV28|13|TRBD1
TGTGCCAGCGATGGACAGGGGGACACTGAAGCTTTCTTT
CASDGQGDTEAFF
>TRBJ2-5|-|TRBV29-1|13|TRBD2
TGCAGCGTCCCCGGACTAGCGGGAGGGGCCCAGTACTTC
CSVPGLAGGAQYF
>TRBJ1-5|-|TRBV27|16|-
TGTGCCAGCAGTTGGGGAGGCCCGATTAGCAATCAGCCCCAGCATTTT
CASSWGGPISNQPQHF
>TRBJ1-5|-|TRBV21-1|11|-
TGTGCCAGCAGCAAAGTCTCCGCCCAGCATTTT
CASSKVSAQHF
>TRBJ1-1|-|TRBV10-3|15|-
TGTGCCATCAGTGAGTCGAGGGAGAAGAACACTGAAGCTTTCTTT
CAISESREKNTEAFF
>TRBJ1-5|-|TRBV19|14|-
TGTGCCAGTAGTATCGGGTGGGGAAATCAGCCCCAGCATTTT
CASSIGWGNQPQHF
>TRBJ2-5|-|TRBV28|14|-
TGTGCCAGCAGACTAGCTGGGCCCCAAGAGACCCAGTACTTC
CASRLAGPQETQYF
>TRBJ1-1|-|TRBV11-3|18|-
TGTGCCAGCAGCTCAAACACCCCGTTGGGGGGCGCAAACACTGAAGCTTTCTTT
CASSSNTPLGGANTEAFF
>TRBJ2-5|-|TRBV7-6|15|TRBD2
TGTGCCAGCAGACATGGGACTAGCCGCCGAGAGACCCAGTACTTC
CASRHGTSRRETQYF
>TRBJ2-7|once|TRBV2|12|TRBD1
TGTGCCAGCACCCGGACAGGGCCCGAGCAGTACTTC
CASTRTGPEQYF
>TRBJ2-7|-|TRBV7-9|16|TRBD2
TGTGCCAGCAGCTTGGGTGGGACTAGCGGGGACTACGAGCAGTACTTC
CASSLGGTSGDYEQYF
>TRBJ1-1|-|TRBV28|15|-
TGTGCCAGCAGTTTCGGAGGGATGGGGGGCACTGAAGCTTTCTTT
CASSFGGMGGTEAFF
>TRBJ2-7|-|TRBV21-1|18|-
TGTGCCAGCAGTACCGCGGACTCTACCGTTCTGAATACCTACGAGCAGTACTTC
CASSTADSTVLNTYEQYF
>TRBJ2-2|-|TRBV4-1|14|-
TGCGCCAGCAGCCAAGGGGCCAGCACCGGGGAGCTGTTTTTT
CASSQGASTGELFF
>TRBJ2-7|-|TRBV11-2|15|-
TGTGCCAGCAGCTTAGAAGGCCTTGCAGACTACGAGCAGTACTTC
CASSLEGLADYEQYF
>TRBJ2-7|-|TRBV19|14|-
TGTGCCAGTAGTATAGGGGGGATTGGCTACGAGCAGTACTTC
CASSIGGIGYEQYF